The T cell receptor (beta chain) described here comes from a study of T cells in Graves' hyperthyroidism and ophthalmopathy (dated by TCRdb to the late 2010s). Study-level background: Peripheral blood was sampled at the time of initial diagnosis, prior to any treatment. According to the paper, TCR Vbeta CDR3 sequencing was carried out on some 130 peripheral blood samples, which came from approximately 43 ophthalmopathy, 80 or so hyperthyroidism and approximately 17 progressor patients. Prospective prediction of ophthalmopathy was tested in an independent validation cohort consisting of 18 to 20 hyperthyroidism patients and 15 or so patients who later progressed to ophthalmopathy. In about 6 Graves' hyperthyroidism patients, the study also compared T-cell repertoires from thyroid tissue with T-cell repertoires from blood. After sampling, hyperthyroidism patients received methimazole starting at 30 mg daily, and ophthalmopathy patients received high-dose intravenous methylprednisolone. The approximately 100 discovery patients were divided at random into training and test sets in a 7:3 ratio. A discovery cohort of around 98 patients, approximately 45 with Graves' ophthalmopathy and approximately 60 with stable Graves' hyperthyroidism, was used to find distinguishing TCR V-J signatures.

Ophthalmopathy patients had moderately to severely active disease, with a Clinical Activity Score of 3 or more, a NOSPECS grade of 4 or more, and a disease duration of less than 3 months. Any patient with an uncontrolled infection, another autoimmune disease, pregnancy or lactation was excluded. Clinical symptoms, serum thyroxine and TRAb, thyroid ultrasound, and orbital computed tomography formed the basis for the diagnoses. PBMCs were separated from under 11 ml of fresh peripheral blood using Ficoll-Paque density gradient centrifugation. Total RNA was extracted with Trizol reagent, and quality was checked on an Agilent 2100 Bioanalyzer. The TCR beta CDR3 regions were amplified from RNA transcripts. The first round of RT-PCR for the TCR CDR3 was performed with the HTBI primer set and the Qiagen OneStep RT-PCR kit. Libraries were constructed in a second round of multiplex PCR, after which size selection and purification were performed. Libraries were sequenced paired-end with 100 bp reads on an Illumina HiSeq2000. The paper's data handling went like this. SOAPnuke was used to process the raw data, with reads discarded if the reads contained adapters or uncalled bases, had a mean Phred below 15, or lacked an exact constant-primer or identifier match. COPE v1.2.5 was used to merge the high-quality paired reads, and each unique nucleotide sequence was defined as a clonotype. Clonotypes were aligned to IMGT TRBV, TRBD and TRBJ reference segments using MiTCR v1.1. Analysis was restricted to V-J combinations with a frequency above 0.0001, which covered 98% to 99.2% of repertoires. The TCS score was defined as the ratio of F50 (clonal expansion) to E x V (chaos), calculated using BLOSUM62-based TCRdist between CDR3 peptides within each V-J. Welch's t-statistics and random forest reduced fewer than 550 V-J features to roughly 13, which were used in a naive Bayes classifier (R e1071). The similarity between thyroid and blood repertoires was quantified using the Morisita-Horn index. The public sequencing data were trimmed at Q25 with fastp and processed into clonotypes with MiXCR by TCRdb, which kept only in-frame beta chains. Rows with a matching CDR3 protein are joined into one entry that keeps the most common DNA and genes. The V and J calls follow TCRdb's processing rather than the paper's. Within this sample are approximately 600,000 distinct CDR3 sequences, with over 12% of them counted one time only. The ten largest clones take up about 4.5% of the sample.

Clipping removes 1 base from V and 5 bases from J, with 7 as the unmatched junction base count. The CDR3 runs 14 amino acids, cysteine and phenylalanine included. The DNA shown is the 42-base CDR3, in frame from base 1. CDR1 DFQATT and CDR2 SNEGSKA are derived from the germline V gene (reference sequence). This clonotype was found many times. The antigen this receptor binds is unknown. Qualities for individual bases were not recorded, and no much larger clone is one base off. The paper's findings and limits, for the study overall: In validation, the model predicted progression to ophthalmopathy with approximately 71% sensitivity and around 72% specificity, a median of roughly seven months before onset. Most expanded thyroid clonotypes (frequency above 0.001) were also detected in blood, suggesting blood repertoires may reflect thyroid immune responses. A model built on a 13 V-J signature distinguished ophthalmopathy from stable hyperthyroidism, reaching about 88% sensitivity and about 81% specificity in cross-validation and 80%/75% in testing. No statistical method was used to set the sample size in advance, and investigators knew the group allocation.

The receptor chain draws on TRBV20-1 and TRBJ2-7, and TRBD1 aligns with 8 junction nucleotides. The source material was blood. The sequence came from a woman aged 40 to 50 with Graves' ophthalmopathy. The CDR3 here reads CSARAGQGRHEQYF. The nucleotides are TGCAGTGCTAGAGCAGGACAGGGTCGACACGAGCAGTACTTC.